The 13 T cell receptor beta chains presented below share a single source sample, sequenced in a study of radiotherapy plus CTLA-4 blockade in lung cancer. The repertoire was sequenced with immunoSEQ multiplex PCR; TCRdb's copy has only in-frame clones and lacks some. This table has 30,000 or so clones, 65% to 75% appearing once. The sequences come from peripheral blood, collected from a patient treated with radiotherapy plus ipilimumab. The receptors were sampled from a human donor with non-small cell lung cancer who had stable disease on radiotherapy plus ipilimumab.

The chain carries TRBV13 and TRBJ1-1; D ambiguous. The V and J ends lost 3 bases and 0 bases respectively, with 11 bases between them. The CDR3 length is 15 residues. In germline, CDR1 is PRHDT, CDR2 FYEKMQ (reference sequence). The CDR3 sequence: CASSLRAAMNTEAFF. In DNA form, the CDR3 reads TGTGCCAGCAGCTTGAGGGCCGCAATGAACACTGAAGCTTTCTTT.

The CDR3 here is CASSLAAAGGYNEQFF. The CDR3 DNA follows: TGTGCCAGCAGCTTAGCGGCAGCAGGGGGCTACAATGAGCAGTTCTTC. V gene TRBV7-2 combines with J gene TRBJ2-1; 7 bases match TRBD1. This CDR3 contains 16 residues. V was pared by 0 bases and J by 3 bases, with 5 bases of the junction left unmatched. Germline V gene lookup returns CDR1 SGHTA and CDR2 FQGNSA.

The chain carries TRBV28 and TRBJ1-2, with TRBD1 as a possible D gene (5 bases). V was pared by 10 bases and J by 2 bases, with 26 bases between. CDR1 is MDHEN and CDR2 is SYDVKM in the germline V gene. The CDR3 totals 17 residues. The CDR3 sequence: CATIRPQGMFGNYGYTF. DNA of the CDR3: TGTGCCACCATACGCCCGCAGGGTATGTTTGGGAACTATGGCTACACCTTC.

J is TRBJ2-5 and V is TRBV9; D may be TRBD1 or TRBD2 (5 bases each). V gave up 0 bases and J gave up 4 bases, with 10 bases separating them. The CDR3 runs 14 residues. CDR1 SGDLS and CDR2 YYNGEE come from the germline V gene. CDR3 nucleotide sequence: TGTGCCAGCAGCGTAGTAGGTGGGGGAGAGACCCAGTACTTC. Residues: CASSVVGGGETQYF.

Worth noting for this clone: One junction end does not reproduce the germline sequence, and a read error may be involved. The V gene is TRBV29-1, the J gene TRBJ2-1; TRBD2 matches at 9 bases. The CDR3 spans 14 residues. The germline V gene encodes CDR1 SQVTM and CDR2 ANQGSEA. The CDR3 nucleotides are TGCGGCGTCACAAGGGCGGGAGGGCTTGGAGAGCAGTTCTTC. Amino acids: CGVTRAGGLGEQFF.

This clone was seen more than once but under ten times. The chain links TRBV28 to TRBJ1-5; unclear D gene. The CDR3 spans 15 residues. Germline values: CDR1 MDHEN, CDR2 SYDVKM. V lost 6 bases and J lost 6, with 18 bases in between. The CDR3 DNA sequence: TGTGCCAGCAGCACTAGGAGAGAAACGGGTCAGCCCCAGCATTTT. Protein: CASSTRRETGQPQHF. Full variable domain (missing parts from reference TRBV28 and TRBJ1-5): DVKVTQSSRYLVKRTGEKVFLECVQDMDHENMFWYRQDPGLGLRLIYFSYDVKMKEKGDIPEGYSVSREKKERFSLILESASTNQTSMYLCASSTRRETGQPQHFGDGTRLSIL.

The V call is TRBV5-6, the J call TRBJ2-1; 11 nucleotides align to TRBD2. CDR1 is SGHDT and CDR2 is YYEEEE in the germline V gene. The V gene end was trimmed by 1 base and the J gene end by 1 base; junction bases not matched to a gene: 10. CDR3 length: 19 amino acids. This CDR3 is CASSLTSGSASRSYNEQFF. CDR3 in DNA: TGTGCCAGCAGCTTGACTAGCGGGAGTGCCTCCCGTTCCTACAATGAGCAGTTCTTC.

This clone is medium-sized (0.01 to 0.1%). As DNA, the CDR3 is TGCGCCAGCAGCTTGGTTGTAGGAGGGGACACTGAGCAGTTCTTC. Protein sequence: CASSLVVGGDTEQFF. The chain joins TRBV5-1 to TRBJ2-1, with D possibly being TRBD1 or TRBD2 (6 bases each). Germline V gives CDR1 SGHRS, CDR2 YFSETQ. The CDR3 covers 15 residues. V was pared by 0 bases and J by 9 bases, with 16 bases between.

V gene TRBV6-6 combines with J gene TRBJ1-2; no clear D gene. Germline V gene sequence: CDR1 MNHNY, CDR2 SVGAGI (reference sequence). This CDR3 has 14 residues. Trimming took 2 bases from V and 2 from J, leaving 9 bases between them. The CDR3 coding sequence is TGTGCCAGCAGTTACGACGCAGCAAACTATGGCTACACCTTC. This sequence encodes CASSYDAANYGYTF.

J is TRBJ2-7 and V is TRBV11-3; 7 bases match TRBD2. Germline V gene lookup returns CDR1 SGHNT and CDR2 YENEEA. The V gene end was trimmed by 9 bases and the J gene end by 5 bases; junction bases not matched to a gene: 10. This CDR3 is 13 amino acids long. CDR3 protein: CARRAGPAHEQYF. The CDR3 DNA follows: TGTGCCAGGCGAGCGGGACCTGCCCACGAGCAGTACTTC.

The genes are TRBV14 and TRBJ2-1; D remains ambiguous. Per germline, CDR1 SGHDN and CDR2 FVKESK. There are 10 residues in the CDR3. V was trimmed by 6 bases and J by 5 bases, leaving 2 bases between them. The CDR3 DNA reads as TGTGCCAGCAGTAACAATGAGCAGTTCTTC. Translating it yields CASSNNEQFF. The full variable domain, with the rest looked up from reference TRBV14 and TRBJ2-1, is EAGVTQFPSHSVIEKGQTVTLRCDPISGHDNLYWYRRVMGKEIKFLLHFVKESKQDESGMPNNRFLAERTGGTYSTLKVQPAELEDSGVYFCASSNNEQFFGPGTRLTVL.

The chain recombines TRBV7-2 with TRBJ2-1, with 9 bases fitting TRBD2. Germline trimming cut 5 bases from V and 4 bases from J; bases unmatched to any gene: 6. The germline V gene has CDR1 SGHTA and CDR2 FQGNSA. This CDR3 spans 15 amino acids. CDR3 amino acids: CASSPSGIIYNEQFF. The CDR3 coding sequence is TGTGCCAGCAGCCCTAGCGGGATTATTTACAATGAGCAGTTCTTC. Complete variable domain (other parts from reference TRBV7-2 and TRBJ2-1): GAGVSQSPSNKVTEKGKDVELRCDPISGHTALYWYRQSLGQGLEFLIYFQGNSAPDKSGLPSDRFSAERTGGSVSTLTIQRTQQEDSAVYLCASSPSGIIYNEQFFGPGTRLTVL.

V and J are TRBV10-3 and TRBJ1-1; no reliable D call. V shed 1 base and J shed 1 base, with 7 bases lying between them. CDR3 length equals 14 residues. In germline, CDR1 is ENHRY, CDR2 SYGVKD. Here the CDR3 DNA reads TGTGCCATCAGTGAGTTTGTCGGGAACACTGAAGCTTTCTTT. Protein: CAISEFVGNTEAFF.